The present T cell receptor beta chain was sequenced within a study of CD8 T cells in Susac syndrome. Reverse transcription of roughly 0.45 to 1 ug RNA was performed with random hexamers. An immunoSEQ multiplex PCR generated amplified TCR beta CDR3 products spanning 54 Vbeta and 13 Jbeta. TCRdb reprocessed the immunoSEQ multiplex PCR reads via MiXCR and lists one record per CDR3 protein. The table includes about 190,000 distinct CDR3 sequences, 85% to 95% detected once. Healthy donors served as the controls. They were matched for age and sex. Input material: CD4+ T cells from PBMCs. The sequence was obtained from a human donor in good health.

CDR3 loop: CASSSRGAPDTQYF. Here the CDR3 DNA reads TGTGCCAGCAGTTCTCGGGGGGCCCCAGATACGCAGTATTTT. The gene calls are TRBV12-3 or TRBV12-4 and TRBJ2-3; TRBD2 might be the D (7 bases). The V gene lost 4 bases and the J gene lost 4 bases, with 12 bases spanning the gap. The CDR3 totals 14 residues.